What follows are 31 T cell receptor beta chains derived from one specimen sequenced in a study of graft-versus-host responses after intestinal transplantation. The antigens these receptors bind are not known. Repertoires were generated with immunoSEQ multiplex PCR, while TCRdb's copy carries only in-frame clones and drops some. Of some 90,000 clones listed, just over 90% are singletons. Source: unstimulated CD8+ T cells sorted from spleen or lymph node cells, taken before intestinal transplant. These receptors were obtained from a human donor who received an intestinal transplant.

This chain links TRBV13 with TRBJ2-4, with 7 bases aligning to TRBD1. The CDR3 loop spans 13 amino acids. V shed 5 bases, J shed 6 bases, and the junction held 4 bases outside the gene matches. Germline CDR1 reads PRHDT; CDR2 reads FYEKMQ (reference sequence). This CDR3 reads CASSTGERNIQYF. The CDR3 coding sequence is TGTGCCAGCAGCACAGGGGAAAGAAACATTCAGTACTTC.

The table lists this clone with a count of one. This chain joins TRBV27 and TRBJ2-5; no clear D gene. In germline, CDR1 is MNHEY, CDR2 SMNVEV (reference sequence). V lost 5 bases and J lost 0, with 7 bases in between. The CDR3 has 13 residues. The CDR3 is CASSPKYQETQYF. For the CDR3, the DNA is TGTGCCAGCAGTCCAAAGTACCAAGAGACCCAGTACTTC.

The chain couples TRBV13 to TRBJ2-1, with 12 bases lining up with TRBD2. Germline V lookup: CDR1 PRHDT, CDR2 FYEKMQ (reference sequence). The CDR3 is 17 amino acids. V shed 5 bases and J 3 bases; nucleotides not matched to a gene: 8. In nucleotides, the CDR3 is TGTGCCAGCAGCAGACGACTAGCGGGGGCTAACTACAATGAGCAGTTCTTC. Translated, it gives CASSRRLAGANYNEQFF.

The chain employs TRBV6-1 and TRBJ2-7, with 7 nucleotides matching TRBD2. Germline CDR1 is MNHNS and CDR2 is SASEGT. CDR3 size: 13 residues. Trimming at V came to 5 bases and at J to 3 bases, leaving 4 bases not matched to a gene. CDR3 bases: TGTGCCAGCAGTTATGGGACTATCTACGAGCAGTACTTC. Translated: CASSYGTIYEQYF.

The CDR3 sequence: CASSTVVGSYNEQFF. The DNA for the CDR3 is TGTGCCAGCAGTACGGTGGTAGGCTCCTACAATGAGCAGTTCTTC. The rearrangement uses TRBV6-1 and TRBJ2-1; D not resolved. Trimming pared 5 bases from V and 0 bases from J, leaving 11 bases between. The CDR3 is 15 amino acids. CDR1 and CDR2 from the germline V gene are MNHNS and SASEGT.

This chain uses TRBV6-6 with TRBJ1-3; D perhaps matches TRBD1 (6 bases). The germline CDR1 and CDR2 sequences are MNHNY and SVGAGI (reference sequence). V was pared by 4 bases and J by 6 bases, with 13 bases between. The CDR3 length is 14 residues. CDR3 sequence: CASSWGGAENTIYF. CDR3 coding DNA: TGTGCCAGCAGTTGGGGGGGGGCGGAAAACACCATATATTTT.

This rearrangement joins TRBV6-6 to TRBJ1-5; D possibly corresponds to TRBD1 (6 bases). The V and J ends lost 4 bases and 2 bases respectively, with 9 bases between them. This CDR3 has 14 amino acids. CDR1 is MNHNY and CDR2 is SVGAGI in the germline V gene (reference sequence). CDR3 nucleotide sequence: TGTGCCAGCAGTTTAACAGGGCGCAATCAGCCCCAGCATTTT. Protein product: CASSLTGRNQPQHF.

V and J are TRBV6-5 and TRBJ2-2; D gene unclear. V lost 0 bases and J lost 6, with 11 bases in between. This CDR3 spans 15 amino acids. Germline V lookup: CDR1 MNHEY, CDR2 SVGAGI. The CDR3 is CASSYSSFGAGELFF. CDR3 DNA sequence: TGTGCCAGCAGTTACTCGAGTTTTGGGGCCGGGGAGCTGTTTTTT.

The rearrangement joins TRBV7-9 to TRBJ2-7, with TRBD2 identical over 12 bases. CDR1 is SEHNR, CDR2 FQNEAQ, per germline (reference sequence). After removal of 5 bases from V and 5 bases from J, the junction contained 13 bases not matched to a gene. The length of the CDR3 is 17 residues. The CDR3 region is CASSPLAGGPAVDEQYF. The CDR3, as DNA: TGTGCCAGCAGCCCTCTAGCGGGAGGGCCGGCGGTAGACGAGCAGTACTTC. The variable domain in full, completed from reference TRBV7-9 and TRBJ2-7, reads DTGVSQNPRHKITKRGQNVTFRCDPISEHNRLYWYRQTLGQGPEFLTYFQNEAQLEKSRLLSDRFSAERPKGSFSTLEIQRTEQGDSAMYLCASSPLAGGPAVDEQYFGPGTRLTVT.

The V gene is TRBV9, the J gene TRBJ2-7; tentative D call: TRBD2 (5 bases). Germline V CDR1 and CDR2: SGDLS, YYNGEE. The CDR3 consists of 13 residues. The V gene lost 4 bases and the J gene lost 5 bases, with 13 bases spanning the gap. The CDR3 is CASSISGNHEQYF. In nucleotides, the CDR3 is TGTGCCAGCAGCATCTCCGGGAACCACGAGCAGTACTTC.

V is TRBV13 and J is TRBJ1-1; D call uncertain. CDR3 size: 16 residues. V was pared by 1 base and J by 1 base, with 13 bases between. Per germline, CDR1 PRHDT and CDR2 FYEKMQ (reference sequence). CDR3 DNA: TGTGCCAGCAGCTTAGACCTAGCCGCGTGGAACACTGAAGCTTTCTTT. It codes for CASSLDLAAWNTEAFF.

The chain carries TRBV5-1 and TRBJ1-1; tentatively, D is TRBD1 (5 bases). The germline V and J ends were trimmed by 3 bases and 0 bases, with 15 bases remaining between them. This CDR3 is 16 amino acids long. Looked up from germline, CDR1 is SGHRS and CDR2 is YFSETQ. Here the CDR3 reads CASSSGDDSLNTEAFF. The CDR3 nucleotides read TGCGCCAGCAGCTCGGGCGATGACAGCTTGAACACTGAAGCTTTCTTT.

This clone has more than one count but fewer than ten. The V and J genes are TRBV11-2 and TRBJ2-4; D is undetermined. Trimming took 4 bases from V and 0 from J, leaving 7 bases between them. This CDR3 has 14 amino acids. CDR1 and CDR2 (germline): SGHAT, FQNNGV. The CDR3 nucleotides read TGTGCCAGCAGCTCTTCCGTAGCCAAAAACATTCAGTACTTC. Translation gives CASSSSVAKNIQYF.

The V call is TRBV4-1, the J call TRBJ1-2; D is unclear. The V end lost 5 bases, the J end lost 4 bases, and 23 bases lay between the germline ends. Germline values: CDR1 MGHRA, CDR2 YSYEKL. CDR3 length: 17 residues. Here the CDR3 DNA reads TGCGCCAGCAGCTGTCACGGCCAGAACCGAAAGACCTATGGCTACACCTTC. Protein product: CASSCHGQNRKTYGYTF.

The J gene is TRBJ1-2, the V gene TRBV7-9; D is uncertain. V lost 2 bases and J 7 bases, leaving 20 bases between the germline ends. The CDR3 totals 16 residues. CDR1 and CDR2 from the germline V gene are SEHNR and FQNEAQ (reference sequence). The CDR3 loop reads CASSLWFGRRRIGYTF. The CDR3, as DNA: TGTGCCAGCAGCTTATGGTTCGGGAGGCGGCGGATTGGCTACACCTTC.

The chain employs TRBV4-1 and TRBJ2-1, with 11 bases lining up with TRBD1. V shed 1 base and J 6 bases; nucleotides not matched to a gene: 2. The CDR3 runs 15 residues. Germline V gene sequence: CDR1 MGHRA, CDR2 YSYEKL. The DNA for the CDR3 is TGCGCCAGCAGCCAAGTTGGGACAGGGGGCAATGAGCAGTTCTTC. The encoded protein is CASSQVGTGGNEQFF.

The chain is built from TRBV5-1 and TRBJ2-2; 8 nucleotides agree with TRBD2. V was pared by 2 bases and J by 4 bases, with 7 bases of the junction left unmatched. The CDR3 loop spans 16 amino acids. Germline CDR1 SGHRS, CDR2 YFSETQ. The CDR3 bases are TGCGCCAGCAGCTTAAAGACTAGCGTCGGCACCGGGGAGCTGTTTTTT. It is translated as CASSLKTSVGTGELFF.

This chain uses TRBV13 with TRBJ2-5, with 10 bases aligning to TRBD2. The CDR3 consists of 15 residues. The ends lost 3 bases at V and 5 bases at J; junction bases unmatched: 6. Germline-derived CDR1 and CDR2 are PRHDT and FYEKMQ (reference sequence). The CDR3 loop reads CASSFPLAGVETQYF. The CDR3 DNA follows: TGTGCCAGCAGCTTCCCGCTAGCGGGAGTTGAGACCCAGTACTTC.

V is TRBV4-2 and J is TRBJ1-4; TRBD1 matches at 10 bases. The germline V gene encodes CDR1 LGHNA and CDR2 YNFKEQ. This CDR3 is 19 amino acids long. Losses at the gene ends were 0 bases for V and 1 base for J; bases not matched to a gene: 8. CDR3 in amino acids: CASSQDAVRTGGTNEKLFF. As DNA, the CDR3 is TGTGCCAGCAGCCAAGATGCCGTCAGGACAGGGGGAACTAATGAAAAACTGTTTTTT.

This chain links TRBV5-1 with TRBJ2-3; D unresolved. Germline V gene data show CDR1 as SGHRS and CDR2 as YFSETQ. This CDR3 contains 16 residues. The V end was cut by 0 bases, the J end by 4 bases, with 15 bases between. CDR3 amino acids: CASSLVSGWGADTQYF. In DNA, the CDR3 is TGCGCCAGCAGCTTGGTTTCCGGATGGGGTGCAGATACGCAGTATTTT.

The chain uses TRBV6-5 and TRBJ1-2; D possibly corresponds to TRBD1 (5 bases). CDR1 and CDR2 from the germline V gene are MNHEY and SVGAGI. The CDR3 has 13 amino acids. Deletions cut 2 bases from V and 3 bases from J, with 7 bases between. The CDR3 DNA sequence: TGTGCCAGCAGTTACGGGGGGTACTATGGCTACACCTTC. Protein product: CASSYGGYYGYTF.

V usage is TRBV10-3 and J usage is TRBJ1-1; no definite D call. Germline V gene lookup returns CDR1 ENHRY and CDR2 SYGVKD. The CDR3 spans 12 residues. Trimming took off 8 bases at V and 7 bases at J, with 14 bases between the two ends. CDR3 nucleotide sequence: TGTGCCATCGGCCCTGAGAGACATGAAGCTTTCTTT. The encoded protein is CAIGPERHEAFF.

The rearrangement uses TRBV4-1 and TRBJ2-3; no clear D gene. Trimming shortened V by 1 base and J by 2 bases, and 10 bases separated the two germline ends. The CDR3 is made up of 15 amino acids. Germline V CDR1 and CDR2: MGHRA, YSYEKL. CDR3 nucleotide sequence: TGCGCCAGCAGCCAAGCCCCTGTGGCCACAGATACGCAGTATTTT. Its translation is CASSQAPVATDTQYF.

The V and J genes are TRBV5-1 and TRBJ1-2; 7 bases line up with TRBD1. This CDR3 is 14 amino acids long. CDR1 and CDR2 from the germline V gene are SGHRS and YFSETQ. V lost 2 bases and J lost 5; bases outside the gene matches: 6. The CDR3: CASSFRPGGYGYTF. Here the CDR3 DNA reads TGCGCCAGCAGCTTCCGCCCAGGGGGGTATGGCTACACCTTC.

The V gene is TRBV6-6, the J gene TRBJ2-7, with a tentative D call TRBD1 (6 bases). V was clipped by 1 base and J by 0 bases, with 10 bases between them. Germline lookup yields CDR1 MNHNY and CDR2 SVGAGI (reference sequence). The CDR3 is 15 residues long. The CDR3 sequence: CASSYYRDNSYEQYF. The CDR3, as DNA: TGTGCCAGCAGTTACTACCGGGACAACTCCTACGAGCAGTACTTC.

The CDR3 region has the DNA TGTGCCAGCGGCTGGGGCTTCGGCTCTGGAAACACCATATATTTT. Its protein is CASGWGFGSGNTIYF. The chain has TRBV7-9 and TRBJ1-3; the D gene is possibly TRBD1 (5 bases). V lost 8 bases and J lost 0, with 14 bases in between. Germline values: CDR1 SEHNR, CDR2 FQNEAQ (reference sequence). The CDR3 loop spans 15 amino acids.

This sequence joins TRBV5-1 and TRBJ1-2; 11 bases fit TRBD1. Germline V lookup: CDR1 SGHRS, CDR2 YFSETQ. Unmatched junction bases numbered 17, after V lost 4 bases and J lost 3 bases. This CDR3 spans 19 amino acids. The CDR3 region is CASSASRDRGSTIDYGYTF. In nucleotides, the CDR3 is TGCGCCAGCAGCGCCTCCCGGGACAGGGGGAGTACTATCGACTATGGCTACACCTTC.

The chain uses TRBV7-9 and TRBJ2-5, with D hard to call. This CDR3 is built from 15 residues. Germline CDR1 SEHNR, CDR2 FQNEAQ (reference sequence). V lost 1 base to trimming and J lost 3 bases, with 12 bases between them. The CDR3 bases are TGTGCCAGCAGCTTAGTCCGACACAAAAAAGAGACCCAGTACTTC. Protein product: CASSLVRHKKETQYF. The full variable domain, with the rest looked up from reference TRBV7-9 and TRBJ2-5, is DTGVSQNPRHKITKRGQNVTFRCDPISEHNRLYWYRQTLGQGPEFLTYFQNEAQLEKSRLLSDRFSAERPKGSFSTLEIQRTEQGDSAMYLCASSLVRHKKETQYFGPGTRLLVL.

The J gene is TRBJ2-2, the V gene TRBV6-6; D is unclear. V shed 2 bases and J shed 5 bases, with 9 bases lying between them. The CDR3 length is 14 residues. Germline CDR1 is MNHNY and CDR2 is SVGAGI (reference sequence). The CDR3 DNA is TGTGCCAGCAGTTACCCCCGCTTGACCGGGGAGCTGTTTTTT. As protein: CASSYPRLTGELFF.

Only one count was recorded for this clone. The chain employs TRBV6-5 and TRBJ2-1; tentatively, D is TRBD2 (5 bases). With 5 bases removed from V and 9 bases from J, the gap between germline ends came to 8 bases. Germline CDR1 and CDR2: MNHEY and SVGAGI. The CDR3 loop spans 11 amino acids. CDR3 DNA: TGTGCCAGCAGTGAGGGAATTGAGCAGTTCTTC. Translation gives CASSEGIEQFF.

Concerning this clone itself: One junction end disagrees with the germline gene, perhaps due to a read error. The chain links TRBV27 to TRBJ1-2; D is perhaps TRBD1 (6 bases). From germline, CDR1 is MNHEY and CDR2 SMNVEV (reference sequence). The CDR3 runs to 13 residues. This CDR3 reads CVSSLGGVGGYTF. The CDR3 nucleotides are TGTGTCAGCAGTTTAGGGGGGGTTGGTGGCTACACCTTC.